This T cell receptor (beta chain) was retrieved from a study of T cell responses to AZD1222 COVID-19 vaccine. About the research overall: Pooling was applied to second doses at about 4 or about 12 weeks.

General study points: Donors were mostly white British, more females; clonal diversity possibly underestimated. Reports indicate that nearly half of spike-specific TCRs are directed at unmutated variant regions.

The table came from immunoSEQ multiplex PCR; TCRdb's copy has only in-frame clones and leaves some out. The data contain over 100,000 clones, about 88% of them singletons. Note on this clone: The antigen is not known.

V dropped 0 bases and J dropped 3; count of bases not matched to a gene: 5. Germline CDR1 and CDR2: SGHDT and YYEEEE. This CDR3 has 15 amino acids. The sequence derives from an adult in good health. The chain joins TRBV5-6 to TRBJ1-2, with 7 bases matching TRBD1. The sequenced sample was peripheral blood, obtained on day 0 of AZD1222 vaccination. The CDR3 region has the DNA TGTGCCAGCAGCTTGGCTCCAGGGGGGGACTATGGCTACACCTTC. Its translation is CASSLAPGGDYGYTF. Based on the CDR3 plus reference TRBV5-6 and TRBJ1-2, the full variable domain is DAGVTQSPTHLIKTRGQQVTLRCSPKSGHDTVSWYQQALGQGPQFIFQYYEEEERQRGNFPDRFSGHQFPNYSSELNVNALLLGDSALYLCASSLAPGGDYGYTFGSGTRLTVV.